This T cell receptor (beta chain) is drawn from a study of CD8 T cells in Susac syndrome. Study-level results: That the number of individuals in its TCR sequencing and HLA analysis was relatively small was acknowledged by the study.

Reverse transcription of about 0.5 to 1 ug RNA was carried out with random hexamers. TCRdb used MiXCR to reprocess the immunoSEQ multiplex PCR reads, holding one entry per CDR3 protein. The table includes approximately 190,000 distinct CDR3 sequences, 90% to 95% detected once. V lost 5 bases, J lost 11 bases, and 24 bases lay in between. Germline V lookup: CDR1 LGHNA, CDR2 YSLEER. The CDR3 has 16 amino acids. About this clonotype itself: Its antigen is not known.

This TCR was recovered from a human donor in good health. Sequencing was done on a sample of CD4+ T cells from PBMCs. V usage is TRBV4-3 and J usage is TRBJ1-4; weak D call: TRBD1 (6 bases). The CDR3 sequence: CASSALPALRQGKLFF. In DNA form, the CDR3 reads TGCGCCAGCAGCGCTCTCCCGGCCCTCCGTCAGGGGAAACTGTTTTTT.